The following is a T cell receptor (beta chain) sequence with its context. The entry originates in a study of cytomegalovirus exposure and HLA in healthy donors. The primer mix had 60 Vbeta and 13 Jbeta primers. Sequencing was performed with immunoSEQ multiplex PCR; in TCRdb, only in-frame clones are kept and a portion is missing. Here the sample spans over 100,000 clones, about 70% being singletons. The germline V gene has CDR1 SNHLY and CDR2 FYNNEI. With V trimmed by 7 bases and J by 1 base, 9 bases remained unmatched. The CDR3 length is 17 residues. The receptor comes from a human donor in good health. The chain recombines TRBV2 with TRBJ1-5; 11 bases line up with TRBD1. Material: PBMCs. The CDR3 DNA reads TGTGCCAGCAACCCGGGACAGGGGGTAAGGAGCAATCAGCCCCAGCATTTT. This codes for CASNPGQGVRSNQPQHF.